The clone carrying this T cell receptor (beta chain) came up a few times. As processed by the authors: The assay estimated nucleated cells by amplifying reference gene primers. Data came from immunoSEQ multiplex PCR; TCRdb stores just in-frame clones and leaves some out. V, J and clone size derive from that table, while D and trimming were established from the DNA sequence. Counted here are 80,000 to 100,000 clones, approximately 84% occurring once; the ten biggest clones make up 4.4%. CDR1 is MGHDK and CDR2 is SYGVNS in the germline V gene. This CDR3 has 16 amino acids. J was trimmed by 2 bases and V by 10 bases; bases with no gene match: 12. This entry comes from a study of blood T cell repertoires in COVID-19. Study at large: COVID-19 samples collected from the United States, Italy and Spain covered acute and convalescent phases. T cells, B-cell-depleted T cells, or PBMCs supplied cDNA or gDNA.

This TCR derives from a man aged 55 to 70 with acute or convalescent COVID-19. The chain joins TRBV25-1 to TRBJ2-3, with TRBD2 matching 10 bases. The sequencing input was peripheral blood. The CDR3 coding sequence is TGTGCCACCAGCCTAGCGGGAGTCCTTTCCACAGATACGCAGTATTTT. This gives the protein CATSLAGVLSTDTQYF.